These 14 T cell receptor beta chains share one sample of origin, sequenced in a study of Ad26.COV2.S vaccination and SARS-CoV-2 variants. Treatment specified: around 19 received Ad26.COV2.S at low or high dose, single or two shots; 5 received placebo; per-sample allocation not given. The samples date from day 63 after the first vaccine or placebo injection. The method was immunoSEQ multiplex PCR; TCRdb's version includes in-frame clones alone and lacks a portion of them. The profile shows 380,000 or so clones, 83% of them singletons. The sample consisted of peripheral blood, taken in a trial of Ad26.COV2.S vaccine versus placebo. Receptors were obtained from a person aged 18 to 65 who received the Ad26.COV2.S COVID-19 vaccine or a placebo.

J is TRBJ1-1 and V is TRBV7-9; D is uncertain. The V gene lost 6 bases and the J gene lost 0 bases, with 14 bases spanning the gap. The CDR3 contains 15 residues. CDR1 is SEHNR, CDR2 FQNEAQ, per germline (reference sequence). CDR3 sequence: CASRARFGMNTEAFF. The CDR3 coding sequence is TGTGCCAGCAGGGCGAGATTCGGAATGAACACTGAAGCTTTCTTT.

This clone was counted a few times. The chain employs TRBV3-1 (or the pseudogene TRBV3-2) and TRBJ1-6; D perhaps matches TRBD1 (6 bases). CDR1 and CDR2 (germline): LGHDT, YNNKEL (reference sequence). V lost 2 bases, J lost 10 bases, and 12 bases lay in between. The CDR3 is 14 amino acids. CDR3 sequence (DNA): TGTGCCAGCAGCCAATCCGACGGGGGCTCACCCCTCCACTTT. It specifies CASSQSDGGSPLHF.

CDR3 bases: TGCGCCAGCAGCCGAGGACAGGGATATTTGGAGACCCAGTACTTC. Protein product: CASSRGQGYLETQYF. This chain connects TRBV5-1 to TRBJ2-5, with 8 bases matching TRBD1. J was trimmed by 5 bases and V by 4 bases; bases with no gene match: 10. Germline values: CDR1 SGHRS, CDR2 YFSETQ. This CDR3 contains 15 residues.

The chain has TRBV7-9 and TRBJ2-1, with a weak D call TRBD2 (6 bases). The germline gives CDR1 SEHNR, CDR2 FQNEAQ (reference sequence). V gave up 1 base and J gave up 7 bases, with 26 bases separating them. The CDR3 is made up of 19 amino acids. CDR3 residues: CASSLVYSVWGDLTNEQFF. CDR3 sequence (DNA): TGTGCCAGCAGCTTAGTTTACTCCGTTTGGGGGGATTTAACGAATGAGCAGTTCTTC.

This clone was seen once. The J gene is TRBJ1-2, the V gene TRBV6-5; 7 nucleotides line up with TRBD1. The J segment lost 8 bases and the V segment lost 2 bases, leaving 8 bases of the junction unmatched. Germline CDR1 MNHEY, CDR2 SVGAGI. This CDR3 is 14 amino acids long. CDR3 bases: TGTGCCAGCAGTTACACAGGGGCAATGGGGGGCTACACCTTC. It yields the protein CASSYTGAMGGYTF.

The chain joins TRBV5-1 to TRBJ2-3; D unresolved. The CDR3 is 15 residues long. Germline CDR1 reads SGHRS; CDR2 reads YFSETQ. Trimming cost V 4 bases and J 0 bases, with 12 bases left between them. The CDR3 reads CASSLKRHSTDTQYF. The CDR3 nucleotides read TGCGCCAGCAGCCTCAAACGGCACAGCACAGATACGCAGTATTTT.

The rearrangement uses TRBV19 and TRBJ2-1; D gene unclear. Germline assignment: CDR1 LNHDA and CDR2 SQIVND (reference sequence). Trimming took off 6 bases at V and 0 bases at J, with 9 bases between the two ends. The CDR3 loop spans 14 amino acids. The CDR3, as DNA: TGTGCCAGTAGGAAATGGGCCTCCTACAATGAGCAGTTCTTC. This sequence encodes CASRKWASYNEQFF.

CDR3 protein: CASSPGQTMNTEAFF. The DNA for the CDR3 is TGCGCCAGCAGCCCGGGACAGACTATGAACACTGAAGCTTTCTTT. The chain recombines TRBV5-1 with TRBJ1-1; 7 positions match TRBD1. Germline V gene lookup returns CDR1 SGHRS and CDR2 YFSETQ. Germline trimming cut 4 bases from V and 0 bases from J; bases unmatched to any gene: 6. This CDR3 region has 15 residues.

The CDR3 nucleotides are TGTGCCACCTCCGGACCAACCACTGAAGCTTTCTTT. Its protein is CATSGPTTEAFF. This sequence joins TRBV10-3 and TRBJ1-1; D remains unclear. Deletions cut 10 bases from V and 4 bases from J, with 13 bases between. The CDR3 has 12 amino acids. Germline V gene data show CDR1 as ENHRY and CDR2 as SYGVKD.

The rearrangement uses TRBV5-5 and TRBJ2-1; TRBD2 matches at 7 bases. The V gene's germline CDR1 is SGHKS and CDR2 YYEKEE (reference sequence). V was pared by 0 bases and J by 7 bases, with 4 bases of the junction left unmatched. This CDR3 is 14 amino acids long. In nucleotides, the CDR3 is TGTGCCAGCAGCTTGGAAGTGGGAGGGAATGAGCAGTTCTTC. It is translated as CASSLEVGGNEQFF.

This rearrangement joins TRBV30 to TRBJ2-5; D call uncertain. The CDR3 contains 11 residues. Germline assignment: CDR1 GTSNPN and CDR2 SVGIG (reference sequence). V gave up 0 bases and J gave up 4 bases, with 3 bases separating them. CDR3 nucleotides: TGTGCCTGGAGTGTAACAGAGACCCAGTACTTC. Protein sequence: CAWSVTETQYF. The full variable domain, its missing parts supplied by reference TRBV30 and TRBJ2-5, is SQTIHQWPATLVQPVGSPLSLECTVEGTSNPNLYWYRQAAGRGLQLLFYSVGIGQISSEVPQNLSASRPQDRQFILSSKKLLLSDSGFYLCAWSVTETQYFGPGTRLLVL.

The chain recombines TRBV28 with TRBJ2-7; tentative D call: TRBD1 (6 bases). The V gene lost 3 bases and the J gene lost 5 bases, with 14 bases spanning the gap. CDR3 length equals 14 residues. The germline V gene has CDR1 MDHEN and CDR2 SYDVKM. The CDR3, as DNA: TGTGCCAGCAGTTTTGTTGTTTCAGGGGACGAGCAGTACTTC. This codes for CASSFVVSGDEQYF.

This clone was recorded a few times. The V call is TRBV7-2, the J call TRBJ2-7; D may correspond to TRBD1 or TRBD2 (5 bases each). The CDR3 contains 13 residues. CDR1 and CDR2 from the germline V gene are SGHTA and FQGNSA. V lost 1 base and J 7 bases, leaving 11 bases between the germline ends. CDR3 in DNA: TGTGCCAGCAGCTTAGGGGACCCGAGGGAGCAGTACTTC. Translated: CASSLGDPREQYF.

The CDR3 loop reads CSGLLFYEQYF. The CDR3 DNA reads TGCAGTGGCCTTTTGTTCTACGAGCAGTACTTC. The gene calls are TRBV20-1 and TRBJ2-7; D is unresolved. The length of the CDR3 is 11 residues. V dropped 7 bases and J dropped 3 bases, with 10 bases sitting between them. The germline V gene encodes CDR1 DFQATT and CDR2 SNEGSKA (reference sequence).